This T cell receptor (beta chain) was identified in a study of T cells in Graves' hyperthyroidism and ophthalmopathy. CDR3 size: 12 residues. V lost 5 bases and J 6 bases, leaving 10 bases between the germline ends. Germline V gene data show CDR1 as MDHEN and CDR2 as SYDVKM. Regions amplified from RNA transcripts were the TCR beta CDR3 regions. During a first-round RT-PCR of the TCR CDR3, the HTBI primer set was used. TCRdb ran MiXCR on the multiplex PCR reads and lists one entry per CDR3 protein. In the table there are fewer than 500,000 distinct CDR3 sequences, roughly 15% of which are singletons. The chain combines TRBV28 with TRBJ1-1, with D unresolved. Material for sequencing was blood. The receptor's source is a woman in her 30s with Graves' ophthalmopathy. CDR3 region: CASSTWAPEAFF. The DNA for the CDR3 is TGTGCCAGCAGTACCTGGGCCCCTGAAGCTTTCTTT.